Below, 7 T cell receptor beta chains from the same sample are listed, as sequenced in a study of T-cell reconstitution after alpha-beta-depleted transplantation in children. As it was prepared, the TCRbeta library received unique molecular identifiers. TCRdb fed the PCR reads into MiXCR, producing one record per CDR3 protein. The repertoire holds 240,000 or so distinct CDR3 sequences, with approximately 8% as singletons. The specimen was PBMCs, mostly from graft donor cells, collected 180 days after TCRalphabeta/CD19-depleted stem cell transplant. These receptors were obtained from a male patient younger than 18 who had a stem cell transplant for acute lymphoblastic leukemia, so the T cells may come from the graft donor.

CDR3 residues: CASSLDWGRTGNEQFF. The CDR3, as DNA: TGTGCCAGCAGCTTAGATTGGGGGAGGACAGGCAATGAGCAGTTCTTC. The genes are TRBV11-2 and TRBJ2-1, with D maybe TRBD1 (7 bases). The CDR3 is 16 amino acids. Per the germline V gene, CDR1 is SGHAT and CDR2 is FQNNGV. Between the trimmed V and J ends, which lost 0 bases and 6 bases, there was a span of 15 bases.

This clonotype was recorded at least ten times. This chain joins TRBV7-9 and TRBJ2-1, with 8 positions matching TRBD2. The V segment lost 4 bases and the J segment 5 bases; nucleotides outside the gene matches: 1. The CDR3 contains 13 residues. Germline lookup yields CDR1 SEHNR and CDR2 FQNEAQ (reference sequence). This CDR3 reads CASSWGLDNEQFF. CDR3 nucleotide sequence: TGTGCCAGCAGCTGGGGACTAGACAATGAGCAGTTCTTC. Combining the CDR3 with reference TRBV7-9 and TRBJ2-1 gives the whole variable domain DTGVSQNPRHKITKRGQNVTFRCDPISEHNRLYWYRQTLGQGPEFLTYFQNEAQLEKSRLLSDRFSAERPKGSFSTLEIQRTEQGDSAMYLCASSWGLDNEQFFGPGTRLTVL.

This clonotype was observed at least ten times. The chain is built from TRBV4-2 and TRBJ1-5; TRBD1 agrees at 7 bases. This CDR3 comprises 17 residues. Germline lookup yields CDR1 LGHNA and CDR2 YNFKEQ. The V and J ends lost 0 bases and 9 bases, in that order; junction bases with no gene match: 14. CDR3 coding DNA: TGTGCCAGCAGCCAAGATATGAAGGACAGGAAGAAATGGCCCCAGCATTTT. This sequence encodes CASSQDMKDRKKWPQHF.

The chain has TRBV19 and TRBJ2-3; weak D call: TRBD1 (6 bases). V was cut by 1 base and J by 2 bases, with 10 bases left in between. The CDR3 extends over 15 amino acids. Germline CDR1 reads LNHDA; CDR2 reads SQIVND (reference sequence). The CDR3, as DNA: TGTGCCAGTAGTATAGTCACAGGGTTCACAGATACGCAGTATTTT. It codes for CASSIVTGFTDTQYF. Using reference TRBV19 and TRBJ2-3 for the parts outside the CDR3, the full variable domain is DGGITQSPKYLFRKEGQNVTLSCEQNLNHDAMYWYRQDPGQGLRLIYYSQIVNDFQKGDIAEGYSVSREKKESFPLTVTSAQKNPTAFYLCASSIVTGFTDTQYFGPGTRLTVL.

This clonotype was counted many times. The gene calls are TRBV20-1 and TRBJ2-1; possible D gene TRBD2, 6 bases. The CDR3 loop spans 15 amino acids. The V end was cut by 7 bases, the J end by 5 bases, with 21 bases between. Looked up from germline, CDR1 is DFQATT and CDR2 is SNEGSKA (reference sequence). The CDR3 protein is CSGLGLGRLHNEQFF. CDR3 bases: TGCAGTGGATTGGGACTGGGTCGTCTCCACAATGAGCAGTTCTTC.

The CDR3, as DNA: TGTGCCACCTCCCAAGTCTCTACTCCTCACTACGAGCAGTACTTC. Its protein is CATSQVSTPHYEQYF. The chain couples TRBV3-1 to TRBJ2-7, with D hard to call. Between the trimmed V and J ends, which lost 10 bases and 3 bases, there was a span of 22 bases. CDR1 and CDR2 from the germline V gene are LGHDT and YNNKEL (reference sequence). CDR3 length equals 15 residues.

This clonotype turned up a few times. The chain couples TRBV3-1 to TRBJ2-1; 10 positions match TRBD1. Per germline, CDR1 LGHDT and CDR2 YNNKEL (reference sequence). The CDR3 spans 15 residues. V lost 2 bases and J lost 7; bases outside the gene matches: 5. The CDR3 DNA is TGTGCCAGCAGCCAACCGGGACAGGGGAGGAATGAGCAGTTCTTC. Translated, it gives CASSQPGQGRNEQFF.